This T cell receptor beta chain was identified in a study of shared clonotypes between healthy human individuals. In the naive CD8 group, cells lacked CD45RO and were positively selected for CCR7, so terminally differentiated effector memory CD45RA+ cells were left out. Repertoires were generated with immunoSEQ multiplex PCR, while TCRdb's copy carries only in-frame clones and drops some. The sample contains around 2,100,000 clones, around 96% of which appear only once. Study-level points and caveats: Unshared clonotypes carried lower generation probabilities than those common to all four donors.

As to this clone: Its antigen remains unidentified. Other DNA sequences of this sample code for an identical CDR3.

V was cut by 3 bases and J by 7 bases, with 10 bases left in between. The CDR3 spans 14 residues. Germline CDR1 MNHEY, CDR2 SMNVEV (reference sequence). The sequenced sample consisted of naive CD8+ T cells sorted from blood. The chain is built from TRBV27 and TRBJ1-6; D might be TRBD1 (5 bases). The TCR comes from a man aged 18 to 29 in good health. The CDR3 spells CASSFGGLNSPLHF. Written as DNA, the CDR3 is TGTGCCAGCAGTTTTGGGGGGTTGAATTCACCCCTCCACTTT.